This T cell receptor beta chain stems from a study of cytomegalovirus exposure and HLA in healthy donors. Study background: A preliminary data release comprised roughly 80 million unique TCRs obtained from HLA-typed donors.

The CDR3 contains 16 residues. CDR1 and CDR2 (germline): SGHDT, YYEEEE. V was pared by 4 bases and J by 3 bases, with 12 bases of the junction left unmatched. Details on this clone: As yet, its antigen is unknown.

PCR was performed using 60 Vbeta and 13 Jbeta primers. The protocol was immunoSEQ multiplex PCR, while the TCRdb copy is restricted to in-frame clones and leaves out a portion. In the table there are around 67,000 clones, approximately 78% of which are singletons. Findings of the study overall: A later analysis found that most CMV-associated TCR beta chains appeared HLA-restricted. In vitro testing confirmed a few CMV-associated chains as specific for CMV antigens. The study listed 164 cytomegalovirus-associated TCR beta chains.

The sample was PBMCs. The chain has TRBV5-6 and TRBJ2-7; 8 nucleotides line up with TRBD2. This clonotype was sampled from a man between 18 and 29 years old in good health and CMV-seropositive. The CDR3 DNA is TGTGCCAGCAGCCCAAGGGTTAGCGGGAACTACTACGAGCAGTACTTC. Amino acid sequence: CASSPRVSGNYYEQYF.